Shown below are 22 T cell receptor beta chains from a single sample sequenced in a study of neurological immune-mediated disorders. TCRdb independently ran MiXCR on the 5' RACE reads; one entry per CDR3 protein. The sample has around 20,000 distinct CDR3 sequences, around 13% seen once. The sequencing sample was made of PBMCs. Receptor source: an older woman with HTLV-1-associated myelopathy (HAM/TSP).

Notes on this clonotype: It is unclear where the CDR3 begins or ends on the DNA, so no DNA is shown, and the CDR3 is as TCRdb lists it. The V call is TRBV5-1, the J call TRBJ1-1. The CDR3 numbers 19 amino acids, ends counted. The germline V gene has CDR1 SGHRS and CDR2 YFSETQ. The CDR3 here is CASSFYICSARSRGTEAFF.

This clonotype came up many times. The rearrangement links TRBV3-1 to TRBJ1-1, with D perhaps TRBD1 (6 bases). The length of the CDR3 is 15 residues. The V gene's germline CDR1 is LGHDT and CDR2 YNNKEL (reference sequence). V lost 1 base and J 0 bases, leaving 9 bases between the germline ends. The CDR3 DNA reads TGTGCCAGCAGCCAAGGGGCAGGGGTGAACACTGAAGCTTTCTTT. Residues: CASSQGAGVNTEAFF.

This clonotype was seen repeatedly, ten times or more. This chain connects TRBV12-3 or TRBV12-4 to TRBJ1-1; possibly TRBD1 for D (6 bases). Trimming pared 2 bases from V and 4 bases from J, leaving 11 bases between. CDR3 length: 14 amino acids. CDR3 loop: CASSLQGLGTEAFF. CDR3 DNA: TGTGCCAGCAGTTTACAGGGGTTGGGCACTGAAGCTTTCTTT.

Here the CDR3 DNA reads TGTGCCTGGAGTGGAGGGAATCAGCCCCAGCATTTT. This encodes CAWSGGNQPQHF. The chain employs TRBV30 and TRBJ1-5, with D uncertain. The germline CDR1 and CDR2 sequences are GTSNPN and SVGIG (reference sequence). This CDR3 has 12 residues. Trimming removed 1 base at V and 4 bases at J, with 5 bases between.

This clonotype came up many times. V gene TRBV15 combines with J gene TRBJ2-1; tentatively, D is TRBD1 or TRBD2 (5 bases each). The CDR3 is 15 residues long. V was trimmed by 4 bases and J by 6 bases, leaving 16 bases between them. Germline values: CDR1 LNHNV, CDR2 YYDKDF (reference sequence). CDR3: CATSKGTAVGNEQFF. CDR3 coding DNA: TGTGCCACCAGCAAAGGGACGGCGGTTGGCAATGAGCAGTTCTTC.

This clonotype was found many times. The CDR3 DNA follows: TGCAGTGCTATAACTACCCGTGGGATCAATGAGCAGTTCTTC. Amino acids: CSAITTRGINEQFF. The chain links TRBV20-1 to TRBJ2-1, with D hard to call. Germline CDR1 DFQATT, CDR2 SNEGSKA (reference sequence). The germline V and J ends were trimmed by 4 bases and 6 bases, with 16 bases remaining between them. The CDR3 extends over 14 amino acids.

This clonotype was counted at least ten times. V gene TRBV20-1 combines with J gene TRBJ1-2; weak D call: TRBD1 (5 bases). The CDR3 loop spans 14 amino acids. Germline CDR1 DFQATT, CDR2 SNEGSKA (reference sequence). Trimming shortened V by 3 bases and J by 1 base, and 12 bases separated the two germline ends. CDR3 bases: TGCAGTGCTAGTTATCCAGGGATTAACTATGGCTACACCTTC. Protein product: CSASYPGINYGYTF.

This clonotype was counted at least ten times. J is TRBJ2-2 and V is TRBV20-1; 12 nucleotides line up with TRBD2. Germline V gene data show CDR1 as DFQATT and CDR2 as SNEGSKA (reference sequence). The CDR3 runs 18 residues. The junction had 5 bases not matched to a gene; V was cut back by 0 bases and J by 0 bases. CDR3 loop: CSARDLSSGGANTGELFF. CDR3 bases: TGCAGTGCTAGAGATCTGTCTAGCGGGGGGGCGAACACCGGGGAGCTGTTTTTT.

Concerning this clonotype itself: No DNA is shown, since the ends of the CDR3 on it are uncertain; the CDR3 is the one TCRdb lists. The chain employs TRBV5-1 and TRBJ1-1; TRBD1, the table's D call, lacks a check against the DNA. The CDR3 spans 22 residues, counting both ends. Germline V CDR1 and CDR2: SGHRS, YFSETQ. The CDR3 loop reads CASSFYICSAREPGGPNTEAFF.

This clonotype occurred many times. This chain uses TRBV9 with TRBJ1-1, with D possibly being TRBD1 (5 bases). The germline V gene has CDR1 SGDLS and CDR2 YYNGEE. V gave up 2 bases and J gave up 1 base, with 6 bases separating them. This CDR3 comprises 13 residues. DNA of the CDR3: TGTGCCAGCAGCGTTACAGGGAACACTGAAGCTTTCTTT. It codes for CASSVTGNTEAFF.

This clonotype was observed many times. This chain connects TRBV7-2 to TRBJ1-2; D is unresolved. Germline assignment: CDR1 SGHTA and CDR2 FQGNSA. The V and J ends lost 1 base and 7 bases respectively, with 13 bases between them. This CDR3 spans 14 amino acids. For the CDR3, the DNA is TGTGCCAGCAGCTTAGAAGGGCCTGGAGGTGGCTACACCTTC. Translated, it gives CASSLEGPGGGYTF.

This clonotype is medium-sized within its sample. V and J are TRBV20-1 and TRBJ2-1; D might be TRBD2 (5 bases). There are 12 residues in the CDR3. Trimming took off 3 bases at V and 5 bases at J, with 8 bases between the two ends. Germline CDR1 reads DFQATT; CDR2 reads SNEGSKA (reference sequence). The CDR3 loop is CSARTIHNEQFF. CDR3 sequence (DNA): TGCAGTGCTAGGACTATCCACAATGAGCAGTTCTTC.

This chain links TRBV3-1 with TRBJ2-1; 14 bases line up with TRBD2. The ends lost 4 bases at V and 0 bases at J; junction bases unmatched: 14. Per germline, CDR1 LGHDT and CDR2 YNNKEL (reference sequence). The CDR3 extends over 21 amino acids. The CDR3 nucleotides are TGTGCCAGCAGCCCTCGCGGGACTAGCGGGAGTTCTCGATACTCCTACAATGAGCAGTTCTTC. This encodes CASSPRGTSGSSRYSYNEQFF.

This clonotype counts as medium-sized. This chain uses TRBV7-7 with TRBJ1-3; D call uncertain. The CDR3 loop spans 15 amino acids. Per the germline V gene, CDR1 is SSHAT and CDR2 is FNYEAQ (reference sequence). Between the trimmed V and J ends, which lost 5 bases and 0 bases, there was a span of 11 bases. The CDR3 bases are TGTGCCAGCAGCAAGGAGTTGGGCTCTGGAAACACCATATATTTT. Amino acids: CASSKELGSGNTIYF.

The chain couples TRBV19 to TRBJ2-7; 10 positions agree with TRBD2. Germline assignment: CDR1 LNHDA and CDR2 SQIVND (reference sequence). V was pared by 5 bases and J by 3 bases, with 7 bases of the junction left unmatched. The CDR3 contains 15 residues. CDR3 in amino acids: CASSAGAGGYYEQYF. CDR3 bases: TGTGCCAGTAGTGCCGGAGCGGGAGGGTACTACGAGCAGTACTTC.

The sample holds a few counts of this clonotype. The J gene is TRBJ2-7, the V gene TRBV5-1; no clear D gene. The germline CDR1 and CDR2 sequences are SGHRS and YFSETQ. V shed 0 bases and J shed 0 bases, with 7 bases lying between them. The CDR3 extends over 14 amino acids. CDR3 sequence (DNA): TGCGCCAGCAGCTTGGGTGTCAGCTCCTACGAGCAGTACTTC. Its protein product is CASSLGVSSYEQYF.

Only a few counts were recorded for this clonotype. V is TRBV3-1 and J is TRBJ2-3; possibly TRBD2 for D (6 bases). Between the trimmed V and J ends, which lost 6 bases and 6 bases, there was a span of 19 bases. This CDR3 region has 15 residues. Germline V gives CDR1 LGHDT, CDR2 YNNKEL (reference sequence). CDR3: CASSLPGLPKDTQYF. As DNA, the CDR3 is TGTGCCAGCAGTCTGCCGGGACTCCCAAAGGATACGCAGTATTTT.

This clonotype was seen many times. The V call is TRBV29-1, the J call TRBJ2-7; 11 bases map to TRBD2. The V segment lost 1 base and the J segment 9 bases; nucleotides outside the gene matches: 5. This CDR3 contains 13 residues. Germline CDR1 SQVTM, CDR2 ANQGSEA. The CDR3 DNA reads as TGCAGCGTTGAAGTTCAACTAGCGGGGGTGCAGTACTTC. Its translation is CSVEVQLAGVQYF.

This CDR3 is CASSGALGRQETQYF. The CDR3 DNA reads as TGCGCCAGCAGCGGTGCTCTGGGTCGGCAAGAGACCCAGTACTTC. V is TRBV5-1 and J is TRBJ2-5; D unclear. This CDR3 spans 15 amino acids. The germline CDR1 and CDR2 sequences are SGHRS and YFSETQ. Trimming left V 4 bases short and J 2 bases short, with 15 bases between.

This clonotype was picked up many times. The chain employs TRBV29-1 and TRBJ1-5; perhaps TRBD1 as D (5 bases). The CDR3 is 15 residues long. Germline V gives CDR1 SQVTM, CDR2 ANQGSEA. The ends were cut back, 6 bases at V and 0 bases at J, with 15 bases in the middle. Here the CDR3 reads CSVTVAPYSNQPQHF. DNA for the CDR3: TGCAGCGTGACAGTCGCCCCCTATAGCAATCAGCCCCAGCATTTT.

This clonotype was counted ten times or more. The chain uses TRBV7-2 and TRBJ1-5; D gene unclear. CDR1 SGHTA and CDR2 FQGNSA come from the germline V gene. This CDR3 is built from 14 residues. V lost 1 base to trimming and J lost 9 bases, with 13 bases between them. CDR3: CASSLVRTTPPQHF. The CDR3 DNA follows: TGTGCCAGCAGCTTAGTAAGGACGACTCCGCCCCAGCATTTT.

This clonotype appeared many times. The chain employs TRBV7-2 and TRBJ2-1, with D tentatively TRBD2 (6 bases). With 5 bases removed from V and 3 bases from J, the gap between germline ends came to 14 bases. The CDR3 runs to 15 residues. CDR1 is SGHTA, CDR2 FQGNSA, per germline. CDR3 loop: CASSPRDSNYNEQFF. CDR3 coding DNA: TGTGCCAGCAGCCCAAGGGACTCTAACTACAATGAGCAGTTCTTC.